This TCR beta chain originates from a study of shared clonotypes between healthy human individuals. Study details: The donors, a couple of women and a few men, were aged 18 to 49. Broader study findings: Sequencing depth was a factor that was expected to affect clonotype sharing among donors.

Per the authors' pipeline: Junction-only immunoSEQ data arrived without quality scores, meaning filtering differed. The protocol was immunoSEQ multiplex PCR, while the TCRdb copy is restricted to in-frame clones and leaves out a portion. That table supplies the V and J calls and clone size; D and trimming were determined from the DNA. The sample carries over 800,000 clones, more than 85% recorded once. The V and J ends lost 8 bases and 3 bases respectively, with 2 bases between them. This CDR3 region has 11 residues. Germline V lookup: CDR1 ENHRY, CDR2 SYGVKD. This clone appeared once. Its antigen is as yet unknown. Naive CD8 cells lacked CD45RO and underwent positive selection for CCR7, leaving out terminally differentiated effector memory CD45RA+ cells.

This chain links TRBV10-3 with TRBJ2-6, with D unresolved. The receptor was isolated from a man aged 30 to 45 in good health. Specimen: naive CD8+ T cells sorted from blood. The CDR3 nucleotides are TGTGCCATCTATGGGGCCAACGTCCTGACTTTC. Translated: CAIYGANVLTF.